These 9 T cell receptor beta chains came from one sample sequenced in a study of cytomegalovirus exposure and HLA in healthy donors (dated by TCRdb to between 2016 and 2019). Library preparation was by the immunoSEQ multiplex PCR assay. A mixture of 60 forward primers for TCR Vbeta segments and 13 reverse primers for TCR Jbeta segments was used in the multiplex PCR. TCRdb took over this immuneACCESS table, retaining in-frame rearrangements with V and J assigned. Such tables are incomplete; in checked studies, under half of the missing clones stem from an unresolved V gene, and the remainder is unexplained. The sample contains about 110,000 clones, roughly 71% of them found a single time. The top ten constitute about a tenth of the sample. The specimen was PBMCs. Every receptor here comes from a man in his forties or fifties in good health and CMV-seropositive.

Many counts were recorded for this clone. V is TRBV9 and J is TRBJ1-6; D is undetermined. V was cut by 3 bases and J by 10 bases, with 17 bases left in between. Germline V gene data show CDR1 as SGDLS and CDR2 as YYNGEE. This CDR3 spans 15 amino acids. The CDR3 loop is CASSEWGGSGSPLHF. The CDR3 DNA sequence: TGTGCCAGCAGCGAGTGGGGAGGGTCTGGCTCACCCCTCCACTTT.

J is TRBJ1-1 and V is TRBV7-9; D remains unclear. Trimming removed 7 bases at V and 5 bases at J, with 14 bases between. Germline loops: CDR1 SEHNR, CDR2 FQNEAQ (reference sequence). The CDR3 contains 13 residues. For the CDR3, the DNA is TGTGCCAGCACCGGGTCCCTTGGGACTGAAGCTTTCTTT. Its translation: CASTGSLGTEAFF.

In this sample, this clone turned up once. This sequence joins TRBV18 and TRBJ1-1; perhaps TRBD1 as D (5 bases). The CDR3 covers 13 residues. V lost 6 bases to trimming and J lost 1 base, with 9 bases between them. Germline assignment: CDR1 KGHSH and CDR2 LQKENI. The DNA of the CDR3 is TGTGCCAGCTCGCCTCAGGGGAACACTGAAGCTTTCTTT. Translation gives CASSPQGNTEAFF.

The V and J genes are TRBV5-4 and TRBJ2-7, with 8 positions matching TRBD1. This CDR3 is built from 15 residues. The ends lost 4 bases at V and 2 bases at J; junction bases unmatched: 8. Looked up from germline, CDR1 is SGHNT and CDR2 is YYREEE (reference sequence). The CDR3 loop is CASSPGQGEAYEQYF. The CDR3 coding sequence is TGTGCCAGCAGCCCAGGACAGGGTGAGGCCTACGAGCAGTACTTC.

This chain uses TRBV18 with TRBJ1-1, with 8 bases identical to TRBD1. The germline V gene has CDR1 KGHSH and CDR2 LQKENI. V was pared by 3 bases and J by 1 base, with 4 bases of the junction left unmatched. The CDR3 spans 15 residues. For the CDR3, the DNA is TGTGCCAGCTCACCTACGACAGGGGCGAACACTGAAGCTTTCTTT. It encodes CASSPTTGANTEAFF.

In this sample, this clone turned up a few times. V and J are TRBV5-6 and TRBJ2-1; 8 bases are a match to TRBD2. Per the germline V gene, CDR1 is SGHDT and CDR2 is YYEEEE. This CDR3 spans 11 amino acids. The V gene end was trimmed by 3 bases and the J gene end by 14 bases; junction bases not matched to a gene: 4. The CDR3 DNA follows: TGTGCCAGCAGCTCTGGGACTAGAGAGTTCTTC. It encodes CASSSGTREFF.

The chain couples TRBV4-1 to TRBJ1-1; no reliable D call. CDR1 and CDR2 (germline): MGHRA, YSYEKL. Trimming cost V 4 bases and J 3 bases, with 15 bases left between them. CDR3 length equals 15 residues. As DNA, the CDR3 is TGCGCCAGCAGCCCAGGTTGGTTCCGCGACACTGAAGCTTTCTTT. Translating it yields CASSPGWFRDTEAFF.

The chain uses TRBV7-9 and TRBJ2-5, with D uncertain. Between the trimmed V and J ends, which lost 5 bases and 2 bases, there was a span of 9 bases. Germline CDR1 is SEHNR and CDR2 is FQNEAQ (reference sequence). The CDR3 contains 13 residues. CDR3 sequence reads: CASSPEMQETQYF. DNA for the CDR3: TGTGCCAGCAGCCCGGAGATGCAAGAGACCCAGTACTTC.

The genes are TRBV7-3 and TRBJ2-2, with a possible D match to TRBD1 (5 bases). Trimming took off 7 bases at V and 5 bases at J, with 8 bases between the two ends. The CDR3 is 12 residues long. Germline V gives CDR1 SGHTA, CDR2 FQGTGA. Here the CDR3 DNA reads TGTGCCAGCACTCAGGGAACCGGGGAGCTGTTTTTT. Translated, it gives CASTQGTGELFF.